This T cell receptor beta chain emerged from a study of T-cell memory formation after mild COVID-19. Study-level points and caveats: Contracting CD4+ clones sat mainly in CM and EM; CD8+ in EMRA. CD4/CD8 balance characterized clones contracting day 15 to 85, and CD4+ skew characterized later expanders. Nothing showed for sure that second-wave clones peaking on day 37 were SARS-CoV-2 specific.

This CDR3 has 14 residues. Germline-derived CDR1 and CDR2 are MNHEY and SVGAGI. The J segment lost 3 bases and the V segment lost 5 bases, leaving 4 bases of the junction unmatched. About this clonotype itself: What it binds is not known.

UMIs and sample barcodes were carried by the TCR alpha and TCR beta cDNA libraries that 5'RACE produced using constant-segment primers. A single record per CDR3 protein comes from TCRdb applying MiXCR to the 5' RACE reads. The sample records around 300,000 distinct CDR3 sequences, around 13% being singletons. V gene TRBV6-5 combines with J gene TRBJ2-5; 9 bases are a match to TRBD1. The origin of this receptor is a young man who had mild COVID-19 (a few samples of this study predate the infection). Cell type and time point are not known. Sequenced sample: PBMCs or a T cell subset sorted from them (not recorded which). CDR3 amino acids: CASSKWTGEETQYF. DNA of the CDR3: TGTGCCAGCAGTAAATGGACAGGGGAAGAGACCCAGTACTTC.